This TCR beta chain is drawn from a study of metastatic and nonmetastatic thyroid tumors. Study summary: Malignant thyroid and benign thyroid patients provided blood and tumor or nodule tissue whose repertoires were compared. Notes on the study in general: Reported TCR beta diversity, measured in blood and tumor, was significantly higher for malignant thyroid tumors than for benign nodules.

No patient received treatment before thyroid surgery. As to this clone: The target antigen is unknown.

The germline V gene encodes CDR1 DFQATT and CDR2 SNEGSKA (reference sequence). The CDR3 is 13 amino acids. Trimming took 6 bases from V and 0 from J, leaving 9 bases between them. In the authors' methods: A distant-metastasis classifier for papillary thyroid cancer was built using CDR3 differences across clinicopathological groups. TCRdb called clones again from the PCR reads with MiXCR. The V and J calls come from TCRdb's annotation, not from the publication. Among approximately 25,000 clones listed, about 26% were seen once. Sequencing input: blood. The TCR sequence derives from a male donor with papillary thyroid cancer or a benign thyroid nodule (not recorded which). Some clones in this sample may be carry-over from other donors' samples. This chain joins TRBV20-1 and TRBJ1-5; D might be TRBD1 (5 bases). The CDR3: CSATAYSNQPQHF. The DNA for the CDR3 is TGCAGTGCGACAGCGTATAGCAATCAGCCCCAGCATTTT.